This T cell receptor (beta chain) originates from a study of cytomegalovirus exposure and HLA in healthy donors. Broader study findings: Some V segments could not be told apart, so they were left out, TRBV6-2 and TRBV6-3 among them. Earlier analysis looked at TCR beta V segments, and most were productive about 90% or about 30% of the time. Relative to equally common others, HLA-associated TCR beta chains showed greater clonal expansion in a later analysis. Sequencing had likely introduced a cluster of highly shared sequence variants as an artifact.

In the case of this clone: Its matching antigen is unknown.

Germline V lookup: CDR1 MNHEY, CDR2 SMNVEV (reference sequence). The CDR3 is made up of 13 amino acids. The V and J ends lost 5 bases and 12 bases, in that order; junction bases with no gene match: 6. The PCR employed 60 Vbeta primers together with 13 Jbeta primers. Method: immunoSEQ multiplex PCR; TCRdb's copy keeps in-frame clones and lacks some. Among roughly 180,000 clones listed, roughly 79% were seen once. The chain uses TRBV27 and TRBJ2-4, with 11 bases identical to TRBD1. The sample taken for sequencing was PBMCs. This clonotype originated in a male donor in good health and CMV-seronegative. This CDR3 reads CASSRGQGASQYF. The DNA for the CDR3 is TGTGCCAGCAGTCGCGGACAGGGGGCCTCTCAGTACTTC.